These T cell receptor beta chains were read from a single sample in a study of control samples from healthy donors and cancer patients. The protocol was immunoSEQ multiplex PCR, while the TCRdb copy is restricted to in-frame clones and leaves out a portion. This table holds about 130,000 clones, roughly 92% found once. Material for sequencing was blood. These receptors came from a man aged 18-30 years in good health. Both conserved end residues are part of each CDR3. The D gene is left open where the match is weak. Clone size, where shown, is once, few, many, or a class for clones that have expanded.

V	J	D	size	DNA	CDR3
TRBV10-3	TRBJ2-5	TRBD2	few	TGTGCCATCAGTGAGTCCCCAGCGGGGGGACCCCAAGAGACCCAGTACTTC	CAISESPAGGPQETQYF
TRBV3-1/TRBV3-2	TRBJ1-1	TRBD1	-	TGTGCCAGCAGCCATGGGACAGTTAACACTGAAGCTTTCTTT	CASSHGTVNTEAFF
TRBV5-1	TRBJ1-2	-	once	TGCGCCAGCAGCTTGGACAGAGGGGGCTATGGCTACACCTTC	CASSLDRGGYGYTF
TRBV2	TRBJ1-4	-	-	TGTGCCAGCAGTGACAGTTATATCGGGAGGGCTAATGAAAAACTGTTTTTT	CASSDSYIGRANEKLFF
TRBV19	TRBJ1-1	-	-	TGTGCCAGTAGTATCCAAGAGGGATGGACTGAAGCTTTCTTT	CASSIQEGWTEAFF
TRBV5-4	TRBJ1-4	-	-	TGTGCCAGCAGCCGCGTCGGGGGCACTAATGAAAAACTGTTTTTT	CASSRVGGTNEKLFF
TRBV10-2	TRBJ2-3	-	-	TGCGCCGGCTGGGACGGGTTGGGAGATACGCAGTATTTT	CAGWDGLGDTQYF
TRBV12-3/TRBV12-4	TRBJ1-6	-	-	TGTGCCAGCAGTTTAAGGTATTCACCCCTCCACTTT	CASSLRYSPLHF
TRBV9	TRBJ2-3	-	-	TGTGCCAGCAGCGTAGGCTTCGGGCTAGTGCGGACAGATACGCAGTATTTT	CASSVGFGLVRTDTQYF
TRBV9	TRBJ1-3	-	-	TGTGCCAGCAGCGTAGAAGGGCTAGCTGGAAACACCATATATTTT	CASSVEGLAGNTIYF
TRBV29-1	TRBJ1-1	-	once	TGCAGCGCTTTTACTTATCCTGGGGCAGGGAACACTGAAGCTTTCTTT	CSAFTYPGAGNTEAFF
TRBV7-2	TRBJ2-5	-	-	TGTGCCAGCAGCCAAATCCTACAGGGCCCCAACACAAGCCAAGAGACCCAGTACTTC	CASSQILQGPNTSQETQYF
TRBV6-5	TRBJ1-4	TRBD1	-	TGTGCCAGCAGTTACTCGACGGGACAGCCCAATGAAAAACTGTTTTTT	CASSYSTGQPNEKLFF
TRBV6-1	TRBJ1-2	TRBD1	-	TGTGCCAGCAGTGAAGGGGACAGGGTAATAAGTGGCTACACCTTC	CASSEGDRVISGYTF
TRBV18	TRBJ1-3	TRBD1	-	TGTGCCAGCTCACCGGGACAGGGGGCACTTATTGGAAACACCATATATTTT	CASSPGQGALIGNTIYF
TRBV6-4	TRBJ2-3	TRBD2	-	TGTGCCAGCAGTGACGCGGGGGGGACAGATACGCAGTATTTT	CASSDAGGTDTQYF
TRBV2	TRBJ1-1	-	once	TGTGCCAGCAGTAGGCGGTACACTGAAGCTTTCTTT	CASSRRYTEAFF
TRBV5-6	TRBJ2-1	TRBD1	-	TGTGCCAGCAGCTTCTCGGGACAGGGAATAAATGAGCAGTTCTTC	CASSFSGQGINEQFF
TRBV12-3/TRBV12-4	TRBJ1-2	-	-	TGTGCCAGCAGTAGGACTGACAACTGGGGCTACACCTTC	CASSRTDNWGYTF
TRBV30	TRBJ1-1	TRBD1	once	TGTGCCTGGAGTGGACAGGGTATAACTGAAGCTTTCTTT	CAWSGQGITEAFF
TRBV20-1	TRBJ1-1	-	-	TGCAGTGCTAGTTTGCCAAAAGGGAACACTGAAGCTTTCTTT	CSASLPKGNTEAFF
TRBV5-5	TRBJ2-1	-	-	TGTGCCAGCAGCTTGGGGGTCAGGGCGCTTAGCTCCTACAATGAGCAGTTCTTC	CASSLGVRALSSYNEQFF
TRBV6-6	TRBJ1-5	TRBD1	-	TGTGCCGGCCATGGGACAGTCTTTCAGCCCCAGCATTTT	CAGHGTVFQPQHF
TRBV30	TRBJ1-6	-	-	TGTGCCTGGGCGCTGGAACAGGGTCTTAATTCACCCCTCCACTTT	CAWALEQGLNSPLHF
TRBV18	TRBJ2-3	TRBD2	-	TGTGCCAGCTCCACCAGGGGACTAGCTGGCACAGATACGCAGTATTTT	CASSTRGLAGTDTQYF
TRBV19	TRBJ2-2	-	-	TGTGCCAGTAGTATAGAAGGTATGACCTCCGCCACCGGGGAGCTGTTTTTT	CASSIEGMTSATGELFF
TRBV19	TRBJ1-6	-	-	TGTGCCAGTAGTACTGGCGGGGATAATTCACCCCTCCACTTT	CASSTGGDNSPLHF
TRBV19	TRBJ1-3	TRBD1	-	TGTGCCAGTAGTCCAGGACAGGGGAACACCATATATTTT	CASSPGQGNTIYF
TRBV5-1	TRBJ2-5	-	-	TGCGCCAGCAGCTTGGACAGGCAAGAGACCCAGTACTTC	CASSLDRQETQYF
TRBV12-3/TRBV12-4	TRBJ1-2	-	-	TGTGCCAGCAGTCCCAGTTGGTTTGGCTACACCTTC	CASSPSWFGYTF
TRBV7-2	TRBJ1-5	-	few	TGTGCCAGCAGCTTAGCTTTGGGGAACAATCAGCCCCAGCATTTT	CASSLALGNNQPQHF
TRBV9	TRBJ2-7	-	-	TGTGCCAGCAGCGTAGCCTCATTTGGGGGCGAGCAGTACTTC	CASSVASFGGEQYF
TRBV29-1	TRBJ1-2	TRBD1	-	TGCAGCGTTGCATACGGGACAGACTATGGCTACACCTTC	CSVAYGTDYGYTF
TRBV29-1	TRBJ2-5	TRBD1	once	TGCAGCGTTGTCAGAGAGGACAGGGCGATGGAGACCCAGTACTTC	CSVVREDRAMETQYF
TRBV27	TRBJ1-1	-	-	TGTGCCAGCAGCCAACACAGGGATAGGGACACTGAAGCTTTCTTT	CASSQHRDRDTEAFF
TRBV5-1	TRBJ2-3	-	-	TGCGCCAGCAGCACACTTTCGCCTAGCACAGATACGCAGTATTTT	CASSTLSPSTDTQYF
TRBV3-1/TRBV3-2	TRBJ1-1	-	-	TGTGCCAGCAGCCAAGTAAGGAACACTGAAGCTTTCTTT	CASSQVRNTEAFF
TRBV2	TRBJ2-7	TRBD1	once	TGTGCCAGCAGTGAAAGACAGGGTACTTCCTACGAGCAGTACTTC	CASSERQGTSYEQYF
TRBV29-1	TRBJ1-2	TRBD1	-	TGCAGCGTTGGGGGGACAGGGCCAAACTATGGCTACACCTTC	CSVGGTGPNYGYTF
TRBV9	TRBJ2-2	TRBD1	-	TGTGCCAGCAGCGTAGGGACAGGGGGCTTGACCGGGGAGCTGTTTTTT	CASSVGTGGLTGELFF
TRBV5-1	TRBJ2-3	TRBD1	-	TGCGCCAGCAGCCTGGGACAGCGCACAGATACGCAGTATTTT	CASSLGQRTDTQYF
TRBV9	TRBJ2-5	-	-	TGTGCCAGCAGCGCGCGGGCTTACCAAGAGACCCAGTACTTC	CASSARAYQETQYF
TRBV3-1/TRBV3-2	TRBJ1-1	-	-	TGTGCCAGCAGCCAAGACGTAGGGAACACTGAAGCTTTCTTT	CASSQDVGNTEAFF
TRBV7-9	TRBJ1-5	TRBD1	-	TGTGCCAGCAGCCCAGGGACAGGGGGGAGAATTCAGCCCCAGCATTTT	CASSPGTGGRIQPQHF
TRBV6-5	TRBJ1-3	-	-	TGTGCCAGCAGGACGGCGGGCTCTGGAAACACCATATATTTT	CASRTAGSGNTIYF
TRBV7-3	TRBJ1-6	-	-	TGTGCCAGCAGCTTAAATAGGGAAACGGCCCTCCACTTT	CASSLNRETALHF
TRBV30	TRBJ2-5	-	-	TGTGCCTGGAGTGTACAGAGTATGACGGAGACCCAGTACTTC	CAWSVQSMTETQYF
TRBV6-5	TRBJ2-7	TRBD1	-	TGTGCCAGCACCACAGGCGGGACAGGGGCCTACGAGCAGTACTTC	CASTTGGTGAYEQYF